The 12 T cell receptor beta chains presented below share a single source sample, sequenced in a study of CD8 T cells in ankylosing spondylitis. TCRdb re-called the 5' RACE reads with MiXCR, one entry per CDR3 protein. The data hold some 71,000 distinct CDR3 sequences, with approximately 5.3% observed a single time. Sequenced input: blood, either unsorted or a sorted T cell fraction (not recorded which). These receptors were collected from a male donor with ankylosing spondylitis or in good health (not recorded which).

This clonotype has ten or more counts. V gene TRBV9 combines with J gene TRBJ2-3; TRBD2 matches at 8 bases. V was pared by 0 bases and J by 4 bases, with 4 bases of the junction left unmatched. Germline CDR1 reads SGDLS; CDR2 reads YYNGEE. The CDR3 has 15 residues. As DNA, the CDR3 is TGTGCCAGCAGCGTAGACCGGGGGGGCGCAGATACGCAGTATTTT. Translation gives CASSVDRGGADTQYF.

This clonotype was seen many times. The V and J genes are TRBV4-1 and TRBJ2-1; D is uncertain. Germline-derived CDR1 and CDR2 are MGHRA and YSYEKL. With 0 bases removed from V and 2 bases from J, the gap between germline ends came to 8 bases. The CDR3 is 15 residues long. This CDR3 is CASSQDKFPYNEQFF. The CDR3 bases are TGCGCCAGCAGCCAAGACAAGTTTCCCTACAATGAGCAGTTCTTC.

This clonotype came up many times. This sequence joins TRBV5-1 and TRBJ2-1, with D perhaps matching TRBD1 (6 bases). Germline CDR1 and CDR2: SGHRS and YFSETQ. The CDR3 totals 13 residues. Between the trimmed V and J ends, which lost 7 bases and 9 bases, there was a span of 17 bases. For the CDR3, the DNA is TGCGCCAGCGGGCGAGCAGGGGTTGGTGAGCAGTTCTTC. This encodes CASGRAGVGEQFF.

This clonotype came up many times. V and J are TRBV27 and TRBJ2-5; D assignment may be TRBD1 or TRBD2 (5 bases each). The V and J ends lost 0 bases and 0 bases respectively, with 8 bases between them. The CDR3 sequence is 15 residues long. Germline CDR1 is MNHEY and CDR2 is SMNVEV (reference sequence). CDR3 loop: CASSLSWGNQETQYF. The CDR3 DNA reads TGTGCCAGCAGTTTATCTTGGGGGAACCAAGAGACCCAGTACTTC.

In this sample, this clonotype turned up many times. V gene TRBV4-2 combines with J gene TRBJ2-1; 7 bases align to TRBD2. The CDR3 consists of 19 residues. V lost 1 base to trimming and J lost 7 bases; unmatched junction nucleotides: 19. In germline, CDR1 is LGHNA, CDR2 YNFKEQ. The CDR3 coding sequence is TGTGCCAGCAGCCAAGTGGGACTAATCCTCGCGGGTGGTTTGAATGAGCAGTTCTTC. Translation gives CASSQVGLILAGGLNEQFF.

As concerns this clonotype: Given a much more abundant clone one base away, this may be a read error. The gene calls are TRBV29-1 and TRBJ1-3; maybe TRBD1 (6 bases). CDR1 SQVTM and CDR2 ANQGSEA come from the germline V gene. The CDR3 has 15 residues. CDR3 residues: CSAEDQGRSGNTIYF. CDR3 sequence (DNA): TGCAGCGCTGAAGATCAGGGGAGGTCTGGAAACACCATATATTTT.

With regard to this clonotype: This may be a read error, as it is one base from a much larger clone. V usage is TRBV28 and J usage is TRBJ2-7; 10 bases are shared with TRBD1. CDR1 and CDR2 from the germline V gene are MDHEN and SYDVKM. The CDR3 has 14 amino acids. CDR3 bases: TGTACCAGCAGTTTTGGGACAGGGGTCTACGAGCAGTACTTC. It translates to CTSSFGTGVYEQYF.

Many counts were recorded for this clonotype. The chain employs TRBV6-5 and TRBJ2-1; TRBD1 might be the D (6 bases). The CDR3 runs 14 residues. Germline values: CDR1 MNHEY, CDR2 SVGAGI. The germline V and J ends were trimmed by 6 bases and 1 base, with 10 bases remaining between them. The CDR3 DNA sequence: TGTGCCAGCAGCGAGGGGGTATCCTACAATGAGCAGTTCTTC. Translating it yields CASSEGVSYNEQFF.

The table lists this clonotype with many counts. The rearrangement uses TRBV7-8 and TRBJ1-1, with D possibly matching TRBD1 (6 bases). This CDR3 has 18 amino acids. V was pared by 6 bases and J by 1 base, with 24 bases between. Germline CDR1 reads SGHVS; CDR2 reads FQNEAQ. CDR3 nucleotides: TGTGCCAGCAGTTTTCTGCCCCCCTCGCGGACAGAGAACACTGAAGCTTTCTTT. Its protein product is CASSFLPPSRTENTEAFF.

This clonotype has at least ten counts. The chain links TRBV27 to TRBJ2-7, with a weak D call TRBD1 (6 bases). The CDR3 length is 14 residues. Germline V gene sequence: CDR1 MNHEY, CDR2 SMNVEV (reference sequence). Trimming cost V 2 bases and J 1 base, with 9 bases left between them. This CDR3 is CASSLGTGSYEQYF. CDR3 in DNA: TGTGCCAGCAGTTTAGGCACAGGGTCCTACGAGCAGTACTTC.

This clonotype was observed at least ten times. The chain is built from TRBV29-1 and TRBJ1-1; D unresolved. CDR1 is SQVTM, CDR2 ANQGSEA, per germline. The CDR3 consists of 13 residues. The ends were cut back, 5 bases at V and 1 base at J, with 11 bases in the middle. The CDR3: CSVKTHSNTEAFF. CDR3 sequence (DNA): TGCAGCGTTAAGACACATTCGAACACTGAAGCTTTCTTT.

This clonotype showed up many times. This chain joins TRBV12-3 or TRBV12-4 and TRBJ1-3; D remains unclear. V was trimmed by 7 bases and J by 0 bases, leaving 16 bases between them. This CDR3 has 16 amino acids. Written as DNA, the CDR3 is TGTGCCAGCACCCCCCGGCGGTCCAGCTCTGGAAACACCATATATTTT. Protein: CASTPRRSSSGNTIYF.